A selection of T cell receptor beta chains follows, all from one sample in a study of T cells after yellow fever vaccination. TCRdb redid the calling of the 5' RACE reads with MiXCR, one entry per CDR3 protein. The profile shows approximately 550,000 distinct CDR3 sequences, about 13% of them singletons. Here the sequenced sample was PBMCs, taken on the day of the yellow fever booster vaccination. All receptors derive from a man aged 25 to 45 who received the YFV17D yellow fever vaccine. CDR3s include the opening cysteine and the closing phenylalanine or tryptophan.

v_call cdr3_aa
TRBV5-6 CASTTGPKGENTEAFF
TRBV24-1 CATSDLGSGDTQYF
TRBV20-1 CRVDRGPNTEAFF
TRBV28 CASSTAGTSSHEQYF
TRBV7-9 CASTTAWDAYEQYF
TRBV20-1 CSARTSVDTQYF
TRBV19 CASRRTGRENIQYF
TRBV7-9 CASSLHRAPSQETQYF
TRBV9 CASSVVTSGSGGTDTQYF
TRBV23-1 CASRRLKREGPIYEQFF
TRBV6-1 CASSQQGGIQTQYF
TRBV30 CAWSGQITDTQYF
TRBV7-2 CASRQVSDTQYF
TRBV7-8 CASSLAWTEGHSPLHF
TRBV10-2 CASSYGLAGKDTQYF
TRBV6-2/TRBV6-3 CASVTAGTGGYTF
TRBV7-2 CATSGTSFSNEQYF
TRBV4-3 CASSQDLGSQPQHF
TRBV6-5 CASSYSSQTAVETQYF
TRBV14 CASSEQGRFATEAFF
TRBV5-1 CASSLEESHGDTQYF
TRBV5-6 CASSLTEAGTEAFF
TRBV9 CASSFEGTSGSDTQYF
TRBV18 CASSPNEIYEQYF
TRBV30 CAGWPRTPNYEQYF
TRBV7-9 CASSPRQGAYGYTF